This passage covers 20 T cell receptor beta chains from one sample sequenced in a study of OX40 agonist ivuxolimab in advanced cancers. Sequencing was performed with immunoSEQ multiplex PCR; in TCRdb, only in-frame clones are kept and a portion is missing. The sample shows tens of thousands of clones, roughly 84% of them seen only once. The material was CD4+ or CD8+ T cells sorted from blood, obtained in a trial of the OX40 agonist ivuxolimab. The receptors were sampled from an adult with an advanced solid tumor such as melanoma, head and neck, liver or kidney cancer.

This chain connects TRBV7-2 to TRBJ1-5; 7 bases align to TRBD1. Per the germline V gene, CDR1 is SGHTA and CDR2 is FQGNSA. This CDR3 region has 15 residues. The trim removed 3 bases at V and 10 bases at J, leaving 12 bases unmatched. The CDR3 protein is CASSLGQGGSKPQHF. The DNA of the CDR3 is TGTGCCAGCAGCTTGGGGCAGGGGGGGAGTAAACCCCAGCATTTT.

This chain links TRBV7-9 with TRBJ1-5; TRBD1 might be the D (5 bases). The germline CDR1 and CDR2 sequences are SEHNR and FQNEAQ (reference sequence). Trimming took off 1 base at V and 10 bases at J, with 20 bases between the two ends. The CDR3 is 16 residues long. The CDR3 is CASSLGGASSISPQHF. As DNA, the CDR3 is TGTGCCAGCAGCTTAGGGGGCGCCAGTTCAATCAGCCCCCAGCATTTT.

The CDR3 loop is CASSLASGETQYF. DNA of the CDR3: TGTGCCAGCAGCTTGGCCAGCGGAGAGACCCAGTACTTC. The chain links TRBV5-4 to TRBJ2-5; possibly TRBD2 for D (5 bases). The CDR3 sequence is 13 residues long. The V end lost 0 bases, the J end lost 4 bases, and 7 bases lay between the germline ends. In germline, CDR1 is SGHNT, CDR2 YYREEE (reference sequence).

In this sample, this clone turned up a few times. The chain joins TRBV19 to TRBJ2-1; D may be TRBD1 (7 bases). V lost 8 bases and J lost 8, with 19 bases in between. The CDR3 consists of 14 residues. Per germline, CDR1 LNHDA and CDR2 SQIVND (reference sequence). Here the CDR3 reads CASEVAGGRDEQFF. CDR3 coding DNA: TGTGCCAGTGAGGTAGCAGGGGGGCGCGATGAGCAGTTCTTC.

The gene calls are TRBV7-8 and TRBJ1-1, with TRBD1 matching over 7 bases. V was clipped by 2 bases and J by 0 bases; unmatched bases: 3. This CDR3 region has 15 residues. Germline V gene lookup returns CDR1 SGHVS and CDR2 FQNEAQ. CDR3 DNA: TGTGCCAGCAGCTTACCAGGGGGTATGAACACTGAAGCTTTCTTT. Protein: CASSLPGGMNTEAFF.

The table lists this clone with a count of one. V gene TRBV7-9 combines with J gene TRBJ1-4, with 7 bases aligning to TRBD1. The germline gives CDR1 SEHNR, CDR2 FQNEAQ (reference sequence). The CDR3 is 16 residues long. The V gene end was trimmed by 3 bases and the J gene end by 5 bases; junction bases not matched to a gene: 9. CDR3 in amino acids: CASSFLRDSKNEKLFF. CDR3 coding DNA: TGTGCCAGCAGCTTCCTGCGGGACAGCAAAAATGAAAAACTGTTTTTT.

The chain carries TRBV9 and TRBJ2-3; D possibly corresponds to TRBD1 (5 bases). This CDR3 comprises 15 residues. Trimming shortened V by 7 bases and J by 0 bases, and 15 bases separated the two germline ends. Germline values: CDR1 SGDLS, CDR2 YYNGEE. The CDR3 reads CASSQGATSTDTQYF. Here the CDR3 DNA reads TGTGCCAGCTCCCAAGGGGCAACTAGCACAGATACGCAGTATTTT. The entire variable domain, with the rest obtained from reference TRBV9 and TRBJ2-3, is as follows: DSGVTQTPKHLITATGQRVTLRCSPRSGDLSVYWYQQSLDQGLQFLIQYYNGEERAKGNILERFSAQQFPDLHSELNLSSLELGDSALYFCASSQGATSTDTQYFGPGTRLTVL.

The count of this clone is one. The chain carries TRBV7-6 and TRBJ2-1; 9 bases are shared with TRBD2. The V and J ends lost 5 bases and 8 bases, in that order; junction bases with no gene match: 10. Germline CDR1 reads SGHVS; CDR2 reads FNYEAQ. CDR3 length: 15 residues. Here the CDR3 DNA reads TGTGCCAGCAGCCAAAGACTAGCGGAAACTCATGAGCAGTTCTTC. Its protein product is CASSQRLAETHEQFF.

The chain uses TRBV6-1 and TRBJ1-4; D not certain. CDR1 is MNHNS, CDR2 SASEGT, per germline. Trimming left V 5 bases short and J 7 bases short, with 11 bases between. The CDR3 covers 13 residues. DNA of the CDR3: TGTGCCAGCAGTACGTCCCCATCTGAAAAACTGTTTTTT. As protein: CASSTSPSEKLFF.

This chain connects TRBV11-3 to TRBJ2-1; TRBD2 might be the D (6 bases). CDR3 length equals 15 residues. V lost 5 bases and J lost 6, with 17 bases in between. The germline V gene has CDR1 SGHNT and CDR2 YENEEA. CDR3 DNA: TGTGCCAGCAGCCGGACCGGGACTGGGACCAATGAGCAGTTCTTC. Translation: CASSRTGTGTNEQFF.

This rearrangement joins TRBV7-7 to TRBJ2-1, with 9 bases aligning to TRBD2. Germline assignment: CDR1 SSHAT and CDR2 FNYEAQ (reference sequence). V shed 1 base and J 6 bases; nucleotides not matched to a gene: 4. The CDR3 contains 15 residues. For the CDR3, the DNA is TGTGCCAGCAGCTTAGTTGCGGGGGGGCCCAATGAGCAGTTCTTC. Translation: CASSLVAGGPNEQFF.

On this clone: This specimen includes other DNA sequences encoding the same CDR3. This rearrangement joins TRBV28 to TRBJ1-5; D is ambiguous. V lost 3 bases, J lost 2 bases, and 17 bases lay in between. Per germline, CDR1 MDHEN and CDR2 SYDVKM. The CDR3 has 17 amino acids. The CDR3 protein is CASSLWTGMGGNQPQHF. The CDR3 DNA sequence: TGTGCCAGCAGTTTGTGGACGGGTATGGGTGGCAATCAGCCCCAGCATTTT.

The chain uses TRBV7-9 and TRBJ1-2, with D hard to call. CDR3 length equals 13 residues. Looked up from germline, CDR1 is SEHNR and CDR2 is FQNEAQ (reference sequence). The V end was cut by 0 bases, the J end by 4 bases, with 6 bases between. CDR3 region: CASSLAEVYGYTF. CDR3 nucleotides: TGTGCCAGCAGCTTAGCGGAGGTCTATGGCTACACCTTC.

V usage is TRBV5-1 and J usage is TRBJ1-6; unclear D gene. CDR3 length: 16 residues. Germline V lookup: CDR1 SGHRS, CDR2 YFSETQ. V was trimmed by 4 bases and J by 5 bases, leaving 16 bases between them. The CDR3 protein is CASSRRAADNNSPLHF. The CDR3, as DNA: TGCGCCAGCAGCCGCCGCGCCGCAGACAATAATTCACCCCTCCACTTT.

This rearrangement joins TRBV7-6 to TRBJ2-7; no reliable D call. The germline CDR1 and CDR2 sequences are SGHVS and FNYEAQ. This CDR3 is built from 15 residues. Trimming took 6 bases from V and 1 from J, leaving 16 bases between them. Here the CDR3 reads CASSRVDSQSYEQYF. The CDR3 region has the DNA TGTGCCAGCAGTCGAGTGGATAGTCAGTCCTACGAGCAGTACTTC. The variable domain in full, completed from reference TRBV7-6 and TRBJ2-7, reads GAGVSQSPRYKVTKRGQDVALRCDPISGHVSLYWYRQALGQGPEFLTYFNYEAQQDKSGLPNDRFSAERPEGSISTLTIQRTEQRDSAMYRCASSRVDSQSYEQYFGPGTRLTVT.

The chain couples TRBV6-6 to TRBJ2-1, with D unresolved. The germline V gene encodes CDR1 MNHNY and CDR2 SVGAGI (reference sequence). Deletions cut 6 bases from V and 10 bases from J, with 10 bases between. The CDR3 is 11 amino acids. CDR3 nucleotide sequence: TGTGCCAGCAGCCCCCGTCAGGAGCAGTTCTTC. Its translation: CASSPRQEQFF.

This clone has only one observation. The chain combines TRBV5-1 with TRBJ2-5; D may be TRBD1 (6 bases). The CDR3 contains 13 residues. CDR1 and CDR2 (germline): SGHRS, YFSETQ. The V end lost 8 bases, the J end lost 4 bases, and 15 bases lay between the germline ends. The CDR3 loop is CASSGRQAETQYF. CDR3 coding DNA: TGCGCCAGTTCGGGCCGACAGGCAGAGACCCAGTACTTC.

V is TRBV9 and J is TRBJ1-2; D possibly corresponds to TRBD1 (5 bases). The CDR3 runs to 15 residues. Trimming pared 0 bases from V and 8 bases from J, leaving 17 bases between. Germline V gene lookup returns CDR1 SGDLS and CDR2 YYNGEE. CDR3 nucleotides: TGTGCCAGCAGCGTAGCGCTGGGGGGGAGCTGGGGCTACACCTTC. Translated: CASSVALGGSWGYTF. Filled out from reference TRBV9 and TRBJ1-2, the complete variable domain reads DSGVTQTPKHLITATGQRVTLRCSPRSGDLSVYWYQQSLDQGLQFLIQYYNGEERAKGNILERFSAQQFPDLHSELNLSSLELGDSALYFCASSVALGGSWGYTFGSGTRLTVV.

The chain recombines TRBV6-4 with TRBJ1-5; D may be TRBD1 (5 bases). The CDR3 has 13 amino acids. The germline CDR1 and CDR2 sequences are MRHNA and SNTAGT. V lost 5 bases to trimming and J lost 6 bases, with 11 bases between them. The CDR3 loop is CASSPRAGQPQHF. CDR3 DNA sequence: TGTGCCAGCAGTCCCAGGGCGGGTCAGCCCCAGCATTTT.

The genes are TRBV25-1 and TRBJ1-3; D call uncertain. This CDR3 region has 14 residues. Trimming removed 6 bases at V and 3 bases at J, with 12 bases between. Germline V lookup: CDR1 MGHDK, CDR2 SYGVNS. CDR3 bases: TGTGCCAGCAGGGATAGCGTTTTTGGAAACACCATATATTTT. Protein: CASRDSVFGNTIYF.